A selection of T cell receptor beta chains follows, all from one sample in a study of T cell repertoires in cytomegalovirus infection. From the reads, TCRdb called clonotypes with MiXCR, one entry per CDR3 protein. Of some 500,000 distinct CDR3 sequences in the sample, almost 40% were seen once. The antigens of these receptors remain unknown. The material was cultured PBMCs, obtained from culture after CMV antigen stimulation. The receptors derive from a human donor in good health (CMV status not recorded). Some clones in this sample may be carry-over from other donors' samples. CDR3s include the opening cysteine and the closing phenylalanine or tryptophan. D genes are given only for firm matches. Rows may omit the clone size; those that give it use once, few, many or a size class.

clone size	J gene	V gene	D gene	CDR3 protein	CDR3 DNA
-	TRBJ2-5	TRBV7-2	-	CASSLALLAGETQYF	TGTGCCAGCAGCTTAGCCTTACTAGCTGGGGAGACCCAGTACTTC
-	TRBJ2-1	TRBV12-3/TRBV12-4	-	CASSRPLTGNNEQFF	TGTGCCAGCAGCCGTCCCCTAACGGGCAACAATGAGCAGTTCTTC
-	TRBJ1-6	TRBV7-8	TRBD1	CASSGADRGNSPLHF	TGTGCCAGCAGCGGCGCGGACAGGGGTAATTCACCCCTCCACTTT
few	TRBJ2-1	TRBV7-9	-	CASIISDLQGSYNEQFF	TGTGCCAGCATCATCTCCGACCTACAGGGATCCTACAATGAGCAGTTCTTC
-	TRBJ1-6	TRBV6-1	-	CASSDVGGGSPLHF	TGTGCCAGCAGTGACGTTGGGGGGGGATCACCCCTCCACTTT
-	TRBJ2-3	TRBV7-2	TRBD2	CASSPRPGLARDTQYF	TGTGCCAGCAGCCCCCGACCGGGACTAGCGAGAGATACGCAGTATTTT
few	TRBJ2-5	TRBV7-6	TRBD2	CASSFSGSIRETQYF	TGTGCCAGCAGCTTTAGCGGGAGTATAAGAGAGACCCAGTACTTC
-	TRBJ1-1	TRBV24-1	-	CATSGTGLDAFF	TGTGCCACCAGTGGAACCGGCCTTGATGCTTTCTTT
-	TRBJ2-7	TRBV7-9	-	CASSLAVRPYEQYF	TGTGCCAGCAGCTTAGCGGTCAGACCTTACGAGCAGTACTTC
-	TRBJ2-1	TRBV2	TRBD2	CASRTSDYNEQFF	TGTGCCAGCAGGACTAGCGATTACAATGAGCAGTTCTTC
few	TRBJ1-1	TRBV7-2	TRBD1	CASSYARGLDTEAFF	TGTGCCAGCAGCTACGCCAGGGGGCTGGACACTGAAGCTTTCTTT
-	TRBJ1-3	TRBV6-1	TRBD1	CASSGQGAVGNTIYF	TGTGCCAGCAGTGGACAGGGGGCGGTTGGAAACACCATATATTTT
few	TRBJ1-1	TRBV7-9	-	CASSLRTLAVRGNTEAFF	TGTGCCAGCAGCTTAAGGACGTTGGCTGTAAGGGGAAACACTGAAGCTTTCTTT
few	TRBJ2-5	TRBV7-2	TRBD2	CASSLGASGGVGETQYF	TGTGCCAGCAGCTTAGGAGCTAGCGGGGGCGTGGGGGAGACCCAGTACTTC
-	TRBJ1-2	TRBV7-2	TRBD1	CASSPITGGGGYTF	TGTGCCAGCAGCCCAATCACAGGGGGCGGCGGCTACACCTTC
few	TRBJ2-3	TRBV2	TRBD1	CASSPGQGVTDTQYF	TGTGCCAGCAGCCCCGGACAGGGGGTGACAGATACGCAGTATTTT
-	TRBJ2-5	TRBV7-6	-	CASSSRETETQYF	TGTGCCAGCAGCTCACGCGAAACGGAGACCCAGTACTTC
few	TRBJ2-7	TRBV7-2	-	CASSLTPPYEQYF	TGTGCCAGCAGCTTAACGCCTCCCTACGAGCAGTACTTC
-	TRBJ2-2	TRBV6-2/TRBV6-3	-	CASMIGRITGELFF	TGTGCCAGCATGATAGGGAGGATAACCGGGGAGCTGTTTTTT
few	TRBJ2-2	TRBV7-2	-	CASSLAGLRELFF	TGTGCCAGCAGCTTAGCGGGGTTGAGGGAGCTGTTTTTT
-	TRBJ1-3	TRBV11-2	-	CASSLVGGAPGAIYF	TGTGCCAGCAGCTTAGTGGGGGGCGCACCCGGAGCCATATATTTT
-	TRBJ2-7	TRBV20-1	-	CSARLQGPYEQYF	TGCAGTGCTAGGTTACAGGGACCCTACGAGCAGTACTTC
-	TRBJ2-7	TRBV3-1	-	CASSQRRGPYEQYF	TGTGCCAGCAGCCAAAGGCGGGGACCCTACGAGCAGTACTTC
-	TRBJ2-7	TRBV20-1	TRBD1	CSASPGGPSEEQYF	TGCAGTGCTAGCCCAGGGGGCCCCTCTGAGGAGCAGTACTTC
few	TRBJ1-1	TRBV6-6	-	CASSPALDGSGEAFF	TGTGCCAGCAGTCCTGCCCTGGACGGGAGCGGCGAAGCTTTCTTT
-	TRBJ2-1	TRBV2	TRBD2	CASRGTSGNMGQFF	TGTGCCAGCAGAGGGACTAGCGGGAACATGGGGCAGTTCTTC
-	TRBJ2-7	TRBV11-2	-	CASSPTWRPLEQYF	TGTGCCAGCAGCCCCACCTGGCGCCCACTCGAGCAGTACTTC
-	TRBJ2-7	TRBV7-2	-	CASSLRPGGGAHSYEQYF	TGTGCCAGCAGCTTACGGCCTGGGGGCGGGGCACACTCCTACGAGCAGTACTTC
-	TRBJ2-5	TRBV20-1	-	CSARRGQETQYF	TGCAGTGCTAGGCGGGGCCAAGAGACCCAGTACTTC
-	TRBJ1-2	TRBV19	-	CASSKFSGRVDYGYTF	TGTGCCAGTAGTAAATTTTCGGGCAGGGTGGACTATGGCTACACCTTC
once	TRBJ1-5	TRBV20-1	-	CSASQGMANQPQHF	TGCAGTGCTAGTCAGGGGATGGCGAATCAGCCCCAGCATTTT
-	TRBJ2-6	TRBV7-4	TRBD2	CASSPRLGLALAGANVLTF	TGTGCCAGCAGCCCCCGCCTGGGACTAGCTCTGGCTGGGGCCAACGTCCTGACTTTC
once	TRBJ2-4	TRBV2	-	CASSEGRAAKNIQYF	TGTGCCAGCAGTGAAGGCCGGGCGGCCAAAAACATTCAGTACTTC
-	TRBJ2-7	TRBV4-2	TRBD2	CASSQGAVASGRPPYEQYF	TGTGCCAGCAGCCAGGGGGCCGTGGCTAGCGGGAGGCCCCCCTACGAGCAGTACTTC
-	TRBJ2-7	TRBV4-1	TRBD1	CASSQDSPPGTGASYEQYF	TGCGCCAGCAGCCAAGATTCACCGCCCGGGACAGGAGCCTCCTACGAGCAGTACTTC
-	TRBJ2-1	TRBV7-2	TRBD2	CASSLSSGRTNEQFF	TGTGCCAGCAGCTTAAGTAGCGGGAGAACCAATGAGCAGTTCTTC
-	TRBJ2-3	TRBV6-5	-	CATRMSTDTQYF	TGTGCCACACGGATGAGCACAGATACGCAGTATTTT
few	TRBJ2-3	TRBV10-3	TRBD2	CASMASLASGKTDPTDTQYF	TGTGCCAGCATGGCATCCCTGGCTAGCGGAAAAACAGACCCCACAGATACGCAGTATTTT
many	TRBJ2-5	TRBV5-6	-	CASSSGETQYF	TGTGCCAGCAGCTCCGGGGAGACCCAGTACTTC
-	TRBJ2-3	TRBV6-6	TRBD2	CASSPARGLAGGRSGTDTQYF	TGTGCCAGCAGTCCCGCTCGAGGACTAGCGGGAGGGCGGTCTGGCACAGATACGCAGTATTTT
-	TRBJ2-1	TRBV5-5	-	CASTLGRLDLLNEQFF	TGTGCCAGCACCCTGGGCCGACTAGACCTTCTCAATGAGCAGTTCTTC
-	TRBJ2-7	TRBV12-3/TRBV12-4	-	CASSLGPTEQYF	TGTGCCAGCAGTTTAGGGCCTACTGAGCAGTACTTC
-	TRBJ2-3	TRBV6-6	-	CASAGQITDTQYF	TGTGCCTCCGCGGGGCAGATCACAGATACGCAGTATTTT
-	TRBJ2-7	TRBV19	-	CASSMGPQLRPSYEQYF	TGTGCCAGTAGTATGGGCCCTCAACTCCGTCCTTCCTACGAGCAGTACTTC
-	TRBJ2-3	TRBV19	TRBD2	CASSTRGGLDTQYF	TGTGCCAGTAGTACACGGGGGGGCCTTGATACGCAGTATTTT
-	TRBJ2-1	TRBV2	-	CASSDAGRASYNEQFF	TGTGCCAGCAGTGACGCGGGCAGGGCCTCCTACAATGAGCAGTTCTTC
many	TRBJ2-7	TRBV7-2	TRBD2	CASSAATSGRAGRYEQYF	TGTGCCAGCAGCGCCGCCACTAGCGGGAGGGCCGGAAGGTACGAGCAGTACTTC
-	TRBJ2-5	TRBV24-1	-	CATSDGHGETQYF	TGTGCCACCAGTGACGGACACGGAGAGACCCAGTACTTC
few	TRBJ1-5	TRBV19	-	CASRPLGMDQPQHF	TGTGCCAGTAGGCCTCTCGGTATGGATCAGCCCCAGCATTTT
-	TRBJ2-1	TRBV6-1	-	CASRKTGVNEQFF	TGTGCCAGCAGGAAAACGGGGGTCAATGAGCAGTTCTTC
-	TRBJ2-1	TRBV7-8	-	CASTTGSRRHEQFF	TGTGCCAGCACAACGGGGTCCCGGAGGCATGAGCAGTTCTTC
-	TRBJ2-7	TRBV28	-	CASSLRSTYEQYF	TGTGCCAGCAGTTTACGCTCGACCTACGAGCAGTACTTC
-	TRBJ2-5	TRBV6-2/TRBV6-3	-	CASSLDPARTQYF	TGTGCCAGCAGTCTGGATCCAGCGCGGACCCAGTACTTC